The sequence of this TCR beta chain was determined in a study of monozygotic twins with inflammatory bowel disease. Study-wide points: IBD patients shared fewer clonotypes with others than healthy twins, especially with disease activity. IBD-affected twins scored below their healthy co-twins in TCRbeta diversity (inverse Simpson).

The germline V gene encodes CDR1 SEHNR and CDR2 FQNEAQ (reference sequence). The CDR3 spans 15 residues. Regarding this clonotype: Its target is unknown.

From the 5' RACE reads, TCRdb lists one entry per CDR3 protein and no DNA. Seen in this sample are around 380,000 distinct CDR3 sequences; the ten most common clones hold 2% to 3%. The gene calls are TRBV7-9 and TRBJ2-7; TCRdb gives TRBD1 as the D gene, but with no DNA this cannot be confirmed. The sequenced sample was blood. The sequence came from a human donor with ulcerative colitis or Crohn's disease, or a healthy co-twin of an affected twin (not recorded which). The CDR3 spells CASTLTVGGLWEQYF.